This T cell receptor (beta chain) was sequenced in a study of T cells after yellow fever vaccination. This clonotype was observed at least ten times. CDR1 is DFQATT, CDR2 SNEGSKA, per germline (reference sequence). The CDR3 runs 17 residues. Trimming removed 0 bases from V and 6 bases from J; junction bases left unmatched: 11. TCRdb redid the calling of the 5' RACE reads with MiXCR, one entry per CDR3 protein. The sample holds about 320,000 distinct CDR3 sequences, around 4.3% seen once. The gene calls are TRBV20-1 and TRBJ2-3; 11 bases agree with TRBD2. The sequence was collected from a man between 18 and 35 years old who received the YFV17D yellow fever vaccine. Specimen: PBMCs, collected 15 days after the yellow fever booster vaccination. The DNA of the CDR3 is TGCAGTGCTAGAGATCCGGGTAGCGGGGGGGCCGCGGATACGCAGTATTTT. As protein: CSARDPGSGGAADTQYF.